These 15 T cell receptor beta chains share one sample of origin, sequenced in a study of cytomegalovirus exposure and HLA in healthy donors. The assay was immunoSEQ multiplex PCR, and TCRdb's table has in-frame clones only and misses some. Of 300,000 to 450,000 clones detected, just over 85% appear once; the ten largest clones hold over 0.75%. The sequenced sample was PBMCs. These receptors came from a woman younger than 30 in good health and CMV-seronegative.

V gene TRBV18 combines with J gene TRBJ1-1, with D uncertain. This CDR3 has 14 residues. Trimming removed 2 bases from V and 1 base from J, with 8 bases in between. Germline CDR1 reads KGHSH; CDR2 reads LQKENI. The CDR3 DNA follows: TGTGCCAGCTCACCAGGGAGAACGAACACTGAAGCTTTCTTT. Translating gives CASSPGRTNTEAFF.

This clone was counted a single time. This sequence joins TRBV2 and TRBJ1-1; 9 bases line up with TRBD1. The CDR3 has 15 amino acids. CDR1 is SNHLY, CDR2 FYNNEI, per germline. Unmatched junction bases numbered 13, after V lost 4 bases and J lost 10 bases. The CDR3 here is CASSVWDREVRRAFF. CDR3 DNA: TGTGCCAGCAGTGTATGGGACAGGGAGGTCCGGAGAGCTTTCTTT.

With respect to this clone: This same CDR3 is encoded by further DNA sequences in the sample. This rearrangement joins TRBV30 to TRBJ2-2; TRBD1 matches 10 bases. The CDR3 loop spans 16 amino acids. Per germline, CDR1 GTSNPN and CDR2 SVGIG (reference sequence). Trimming at V came to 0 bases and at J to 5 bases, leaving 6 bases not matched to a gene. The chain's CDR3 is CAWSVLGQGRTGELFF. Written as DNA, the CDR3 is TGTGCCTGGAGTGTACTGGGACAGGGGAGGACCGGGGAGCTGTTTTTT.

The rearrangement uses TRBV27 and TRBJ2-2; perhaps TRBD1 as D (5 bases). The V end lost 3 bases, the J end lost 2 bases, and 10 bases lay between the germline ends. Germline V gene sequence: CDR1 MNHEY, CDR2 SMNVEV (reference sequence). The CDR3 totals 15 residues. The CDR3 DNA reads TGTGCCAGCAGTTTGAAGGGGTTTAACACCGGGGAGCTGTTTTTT. This encodes CASSLKGFNTGELFF.

The rearrangement joins TRBV4-1 to TRBJ2-1; 8 nucleotides match TRBD2. From germline, CDR1 is MGHRA and CDR2 YSYEKL. CDR3 length: 17 amino acids. V lost 3 bases to trimming and J lost 7 bases; unmatched junction nucleotides: 14. CDR3 amino acids: CASSHLWRGAVGNEQFF. CDR3 sequence (DNA): TGCGCCAGCAGCCACCTCTGGCGGGGGGCTGTGGGGAATGAGCAGTTCTTC.

This clone was detected only a few times. This chain connects TRBV21-1 to TRBJ2-7; TRBD2 is the table's D call and was not checked against the DNA. TRBV21-1 is labeled a pseudogene. There are 9 residues in the CDR3. The CDR3 nucleotides are TGTGCCCGTTCCTACGAGCAGTACTTC. Protein: CARSYEQYF.

About this clone: An end of the junction differs from the germline gene, which may be a read error. The chain employs TRBV28 and TRBJ2-7; D remains ambiguous. Looked up from germline, CDR1 is MDHEN and CDR2 is SYDVKM. The CDR3 covers 11 residues. The CDR3 nucleotides read TGTGCCAGCAGTATGGAGCCCCCTGCGCACTTC. Translating gives CASSMEPPAHF.

V is TRBV28 and J is TRBJ1-2, with 7 nucleotides matching TRBD1. The germline CDR1 and CDR2 sequences are MDHEN and SYDVKM. The V and J ends lost 8 bases and 8 bases, in that order; junction bases with no gene match: 14. This CDR3 spans 14 amino acids. CDR3 in amino acids: CASSPPHRGGGYTF. The CDR3, as DNA: TGTGCCAGCTCCCCCCCCCACAGGGGAGGCGGCTACACCTTC.

The rearrangement uses TRBV28 and TRBJ1-1; 10 bases map to TRBD1. Looked up from germline, CDR1 is MDHEN and CDR2 is SYDVKM. The CDR3 has 16 residues. The J segment lost 1 base and the V segment lost 6 bases, leaving 8 bases of the junction unmatched. The CDR3 DNA sequence: TGTGCCAGCAGGCGACAGGGGGCTTCCGAGAACACTGAAGCTTTCTTT. Residues: CASRRQGASENTEAFF.

The J gene is TRBJ2-7, the V gene TRBV4-1, with D perhaps matching TRBD2 (7 bases). The V and J ends lost 3 bases and 0 bases respectively, with 24 bases between them. CDR1 MGHRA and CDR2 YSYEKL come from the germline V gene. The CDR3 consists of 19 residues. The CDR3 loop is CASSHVGGPGSRSSYEQYF. CDR3 coding DNA: TGCGCCAGCAGCCATGTCGGGGGGCCCGGCAGCCGGAGCTCCTACGAGCAGTACTTC.

The chain links TRBV10-2 to TRBJ2-7; 8 positions match TRBD2. This CDR3 is built from 14 residues. V was pared by 3 bases and J by 2 bases, with 3 bases of the junction left unmatched. CDR1 is WSHSY, CDR2 SAAADI, per germline. CDR3 residues: CASSEDGRAYEQYF. The CDR3 nucleotides read TGCGCCAGCAGTGAAGACGGGAGGGCCTACGAGCAGTACTTC.

This chain links TRBV30 with TRBJ2-2, with a weak D call TRBD2 (5 bases). V was cut by 0 bases and J by 6 bases, with 11 bases left in between. Germline V lookup: CDR1 GTSNPN, CDR2 SVGIG (reference sequence). The CDR3 totals 14 residues. The CDR3 DNA reads as TGTGCCTGGAGTGTGGTGGACTTGGCCGGGGAGCTGTTTTTT. Its translation is CAWSVVDLAGELFF.

The chain has TRBV10-3 and TRBJ1-1; weak D call: TRBD1 (6 bases). Trimming shortened V by 4 bases and J by 8 bases, and 11 bases separated the two germline ends. The germline V gene encodes CDR1 ENHRY and CDR2 SYGVKD. This CDR3 contains 12 residues. CDR3 sequence: CAISAGRGEAFF. In DNA form, the CDR3 reads TGTGCCATCAGTGCCGGCAGGGGAGAAGCTTTCTTT.

CDR3 protein: CSVADQGEQYF. The DNA of the CDR3 is TGCAGCGTTGCAGACCAGGGGGAGCAGTACTTC. The rearrangement joins TRBV29-1 to TRBJ2-7, with D tentatively TRBD1 (6 bases). Trimming removed 4 bases from V and 7 bases from J, with 11 bases in between. Germline loops: CDR1 SQVTM, CDR2 ANQGSEA. CDR3 length equals 11 residues.

The chain is built from TRBV9 and TRBJ2-7; the match to TRBD2 covers 7 bases. The length of the CDR3 is 13 residues. V shed 4 bases and J 2 bases; nucleotides not matched to a gene: 3. CDR1 and CDR2 (germline): SGDLS, YYNGEE. The CDR3 sequence is CASSRGDPYEQYF. CDR3 sequence (DNA): TGTGCCAGCAGCCGGGGGGATCCCTACGAGCAGTACTTC.